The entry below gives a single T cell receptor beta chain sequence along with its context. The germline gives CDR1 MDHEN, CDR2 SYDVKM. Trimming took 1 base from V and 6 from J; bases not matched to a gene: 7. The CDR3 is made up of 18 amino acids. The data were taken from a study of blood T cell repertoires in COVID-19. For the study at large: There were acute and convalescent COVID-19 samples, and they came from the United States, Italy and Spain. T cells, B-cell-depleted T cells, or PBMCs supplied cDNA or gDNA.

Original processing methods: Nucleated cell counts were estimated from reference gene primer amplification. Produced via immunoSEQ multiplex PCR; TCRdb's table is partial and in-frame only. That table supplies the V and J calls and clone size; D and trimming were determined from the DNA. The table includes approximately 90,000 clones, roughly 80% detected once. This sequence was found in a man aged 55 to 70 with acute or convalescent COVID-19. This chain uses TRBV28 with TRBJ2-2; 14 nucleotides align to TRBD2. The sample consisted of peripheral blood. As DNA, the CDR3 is TGTGCCAGCAGTTTATCGTGGACTAGCGGGAGGAGGGCCGGGGAGCTGTTTTTT. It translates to CASSLSWTSGRRAGELFF.